This T cell receptor (beta chain) is from a study of T cell responses to AZD1222 COVID-19 vaccine. Assay: immunoSEQ multiplex PCR; the TCRdb copy retains only in-frame clones and omits some. The sample yields 100,000 to 150,000 clones, roughly 90% seen once. CDR3 length: 15 residues. Germline assignment: CDR1 SGHVS and CDR2 FQNEAQ. V lost 1 base and J lost 3, with 12 bases in between. This material consisted of peripheral blood, taken on day 0 of AZD1222 vaccination. The genes are TRBV7-8 and TRBJ1-2; D not certain. This sequence originates from an adult in good health. The CDR3 sequence: CASSLGGLRDYGYTF. In DNA, the CDR3 is TGTGCCAGCAGCTTAGGAGGCCTACGGGACTATGGCTACACCTTC.